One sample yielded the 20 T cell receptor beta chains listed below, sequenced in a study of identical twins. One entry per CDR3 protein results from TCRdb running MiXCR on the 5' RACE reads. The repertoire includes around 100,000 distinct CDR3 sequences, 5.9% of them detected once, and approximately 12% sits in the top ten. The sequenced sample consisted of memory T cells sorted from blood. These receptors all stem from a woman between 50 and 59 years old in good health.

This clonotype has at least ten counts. CDR3: CASSLGRPPSGANVLTF. Here the CDR3 DNA reads TGCGCCAGCAGCTTGGGACGGCCGCCCTCTGGGGCCAACGTCCTGACTTTC. The J gene is TRBJ2-6, the V gene TRBV5-1; D is ambiguous. This CDR3 spans 17 amino acids. V lost 0 bases, J lost 0 bases, and 10 bases lay in between. Germline CDR1 is SGHRS and CDR2 is YFSETQ.

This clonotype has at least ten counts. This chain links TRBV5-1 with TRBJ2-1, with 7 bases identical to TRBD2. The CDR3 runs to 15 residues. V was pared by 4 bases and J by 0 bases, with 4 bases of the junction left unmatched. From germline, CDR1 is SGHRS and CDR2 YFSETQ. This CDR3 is CASSPGGSSYNEQFF. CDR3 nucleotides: TGCGCCAGCAGCCCCGGCGGGAGCTCCTACAATGAGCAGTTCTTC.

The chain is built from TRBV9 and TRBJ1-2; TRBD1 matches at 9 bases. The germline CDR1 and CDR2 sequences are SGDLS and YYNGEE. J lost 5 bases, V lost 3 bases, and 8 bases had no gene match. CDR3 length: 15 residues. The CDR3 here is CASSATGGQGYGYTF. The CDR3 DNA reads TGTGCCAGCAGCGCCACCGGGGGACAGGGATATGGCTACACCTTC.

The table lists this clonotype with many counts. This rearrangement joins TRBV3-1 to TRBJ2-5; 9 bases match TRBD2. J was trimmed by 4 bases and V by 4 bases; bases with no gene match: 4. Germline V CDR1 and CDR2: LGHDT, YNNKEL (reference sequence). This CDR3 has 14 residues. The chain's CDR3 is CASSRLAGSETQYF. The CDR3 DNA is TGTGCCAGCAGCCGCCTAGCGGGGTCAGAGACCCAGTACTTC.

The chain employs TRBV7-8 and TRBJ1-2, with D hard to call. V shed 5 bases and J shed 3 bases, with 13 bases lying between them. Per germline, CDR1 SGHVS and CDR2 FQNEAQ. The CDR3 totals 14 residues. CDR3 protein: CASSDAQRDYGYTF. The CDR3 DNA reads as TGTGCCAGCAGCGACGCTCAGCGAGACTATGGCTACACCTTC.

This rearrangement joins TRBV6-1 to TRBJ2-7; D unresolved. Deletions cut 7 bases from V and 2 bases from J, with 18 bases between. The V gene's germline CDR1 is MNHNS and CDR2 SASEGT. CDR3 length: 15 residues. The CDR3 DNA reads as TGTGCCAGCACCTTAAAGGGTGATTACCCCTACGAGCAGTACGTC. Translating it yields CASTLKGDYPYEQYV.

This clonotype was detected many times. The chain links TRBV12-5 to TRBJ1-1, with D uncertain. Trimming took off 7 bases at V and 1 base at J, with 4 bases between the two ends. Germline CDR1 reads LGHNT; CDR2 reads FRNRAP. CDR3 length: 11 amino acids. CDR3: CASEANTEAFF. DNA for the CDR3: TGTGCTAGTGAAGCGAACACTGAAGCTTTCTTT. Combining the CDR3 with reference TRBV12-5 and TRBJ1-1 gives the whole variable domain DARVTQTPRHKVTEMGQEVTMRCQPILGHNTVFWYRQTMMQGLELLAYFRNRAPLDDSGMPKDRFSAEMPDATLATLKIQPSEPRDSAVYFCASEANTEAFFGQGTRLTVV.

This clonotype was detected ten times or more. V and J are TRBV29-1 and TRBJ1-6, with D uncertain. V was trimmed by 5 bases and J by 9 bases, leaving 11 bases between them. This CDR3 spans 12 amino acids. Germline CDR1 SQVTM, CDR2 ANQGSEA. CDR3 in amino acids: CSVRIGSSPLHF. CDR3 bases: TGCAGCGTTCGTATAGGGAGTTCACCCCTCCACTTT.

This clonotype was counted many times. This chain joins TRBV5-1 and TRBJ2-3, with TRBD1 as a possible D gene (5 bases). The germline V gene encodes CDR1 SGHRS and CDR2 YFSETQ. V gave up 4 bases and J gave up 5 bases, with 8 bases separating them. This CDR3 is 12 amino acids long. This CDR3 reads CASSPQGDTQYF. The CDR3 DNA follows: TGCGCCAGCAGCCCCCAGGGAGATACGCAGTATTTT.

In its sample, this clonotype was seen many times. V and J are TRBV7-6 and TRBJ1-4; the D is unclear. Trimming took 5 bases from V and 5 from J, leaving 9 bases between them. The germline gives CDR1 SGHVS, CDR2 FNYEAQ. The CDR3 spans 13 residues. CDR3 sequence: CASSTGLNEKLFF. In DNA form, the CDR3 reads TGTGCCAGCAGCACCGGACTAAATGAAAAACTGTTTTTT.

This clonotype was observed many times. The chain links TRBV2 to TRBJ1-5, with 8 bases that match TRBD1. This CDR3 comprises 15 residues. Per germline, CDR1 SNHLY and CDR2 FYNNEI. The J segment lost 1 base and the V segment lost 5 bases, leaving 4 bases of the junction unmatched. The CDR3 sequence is CASSPGTGSNQPQHF. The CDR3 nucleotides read TGTGCCAGCAGTCCCGGGACAGGAAGCAATCAGCCCCAGCATTTT.

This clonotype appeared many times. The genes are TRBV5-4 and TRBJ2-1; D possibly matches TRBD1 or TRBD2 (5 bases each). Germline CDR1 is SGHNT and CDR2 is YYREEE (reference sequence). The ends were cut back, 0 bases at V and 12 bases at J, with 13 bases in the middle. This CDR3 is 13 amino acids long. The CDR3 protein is CASSLARGDWQFF. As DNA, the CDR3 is TGTGCCAGCAGCTTGGCTCGGGGCGATTGGCAGTTCTTC. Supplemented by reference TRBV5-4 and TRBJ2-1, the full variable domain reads ETGVTQSPTHLIKTRGQQVTLRCSSQSGHNTVSWYQQALGQGPQFIFQYYREEENGRGNFPPRFSGLQFPNYSSELNVNALELDDSALYLCASSLARGDWQFFGPGTRLTVL.

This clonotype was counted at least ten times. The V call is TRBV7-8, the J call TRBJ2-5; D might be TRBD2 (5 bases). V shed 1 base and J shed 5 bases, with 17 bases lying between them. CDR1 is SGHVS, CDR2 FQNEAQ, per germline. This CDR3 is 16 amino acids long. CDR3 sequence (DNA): TGTGCCAGCAGCTTAGTAAGGACTTCTCTAGGGGAGACCCAGTACTTC. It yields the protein CASSLVRTSLGETQYF.

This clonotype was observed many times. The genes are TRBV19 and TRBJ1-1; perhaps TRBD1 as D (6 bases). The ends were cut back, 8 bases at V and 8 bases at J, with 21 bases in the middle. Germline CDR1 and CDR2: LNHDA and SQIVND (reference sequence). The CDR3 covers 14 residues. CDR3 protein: CASARDGGIAEAFF. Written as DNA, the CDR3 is TGTGCCAGTGCCCGGGATGGGGGCATAGCCGAAGCTTTCTTT.

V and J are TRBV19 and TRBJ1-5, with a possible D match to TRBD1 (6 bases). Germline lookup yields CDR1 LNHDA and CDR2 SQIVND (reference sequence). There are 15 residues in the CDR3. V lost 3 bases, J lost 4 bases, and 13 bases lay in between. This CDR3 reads CASSILGGTNQPQHF. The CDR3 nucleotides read TGTGCCAGTAGTATCCTAGGGGGGACGAATCAGCCCCAGCATTTT.

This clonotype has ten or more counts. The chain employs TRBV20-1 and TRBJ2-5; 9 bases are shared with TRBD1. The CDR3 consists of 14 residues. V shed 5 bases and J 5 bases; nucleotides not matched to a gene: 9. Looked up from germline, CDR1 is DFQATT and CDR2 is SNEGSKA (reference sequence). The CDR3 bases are TGCAGTGCTGCGCTTACAGGGGGCGTCGAGACCCAGTACTTC. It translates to CSAALTGGVETQYF.

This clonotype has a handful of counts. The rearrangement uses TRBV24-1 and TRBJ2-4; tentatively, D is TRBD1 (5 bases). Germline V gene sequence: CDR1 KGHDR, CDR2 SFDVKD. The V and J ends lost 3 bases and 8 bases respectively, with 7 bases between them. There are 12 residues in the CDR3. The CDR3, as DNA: TGTGCCACCAGTGATCAACAGGACATTCAGTACTTC. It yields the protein CATSDQQDIQYF.

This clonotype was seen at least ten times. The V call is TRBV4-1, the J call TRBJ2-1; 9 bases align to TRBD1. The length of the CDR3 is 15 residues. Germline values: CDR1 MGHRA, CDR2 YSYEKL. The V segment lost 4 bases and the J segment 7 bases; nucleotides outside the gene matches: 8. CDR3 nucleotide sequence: TGCGCCAGCAGCCCTCAATGGACAGGGGAAAATGAGCAGTTCTTC. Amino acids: CASSPQWTGENEQFF.

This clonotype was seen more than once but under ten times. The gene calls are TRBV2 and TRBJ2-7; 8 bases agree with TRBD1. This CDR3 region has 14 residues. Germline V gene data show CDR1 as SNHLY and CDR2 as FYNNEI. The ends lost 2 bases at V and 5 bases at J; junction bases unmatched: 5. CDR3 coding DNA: TGTGCCAGCAGTGAAAGACAGGGGAGTCACGAGCAGTACGTC. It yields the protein CASSERQGSHEQYV.

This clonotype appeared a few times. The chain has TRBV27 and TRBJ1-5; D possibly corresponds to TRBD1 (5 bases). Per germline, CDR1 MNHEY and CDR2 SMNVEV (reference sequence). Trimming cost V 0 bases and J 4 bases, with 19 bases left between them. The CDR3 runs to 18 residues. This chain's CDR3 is CASSLSIFPRGENQPQHF. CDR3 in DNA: TGTGCCAGCAGTTTATCGATATTTCCTCGGGGGGAAAATCAGCCCCAGCATTTT.